This T cell receptor beta chain was retrieved from a study of blood T cell repertoires in COVID-19. Across the whole study: There were acute and convalescent COVID-19 samples, and they came from the United States, Italy and Spain.

Germline values: CDR1 SGHRS, CDR2 YFSETQ. This CDR3 has 15 amino acids. V gave up 0 bases and J gave up 6 bases, with 13 bases separating them. As processed by the authors: Amplification with reference gene primers provided the estimates of nucleated cell counts. TCRdb's copy holds only in-frame clones and misses some; the assay was immunoSEQ multiplex PCR. Clone size and the V and J calls come from that table; the DNA yielded D and trimming. This table has about 220,000 clones, approximately 85% appearing once. The sequencing input was peripheral blood. This chain uses TRBV5-1 with TRBJ2-1; D may be TRBD1 (5 bases). This sequence was found in a woman in her sixties or seventies with acute or convalescent COVID-19. The CDR3 bases are TGCGCCAGCAGCTTGGACAGGACGTTCTTCAATGAGCAGTTCTTC. Protein sequence: CASSLDRTFFNEQFF.